Following are 25 T cell receptor beta chains from one sample sequenced in a study of human T cells and chemical hapten exposure. TCRdb fed the RACE reads into MiXCR, producing one record per CDR3 protein. The sample holds about 61,000 distinct CDR3 sequences, around 7% seen once. The time point was: pre-sensitization, week 0. Documented treatment: therapeutic diphenylcyclopropenone sensitization with weekly scalp DPC. Sample: whole blood, taken in connection with sensitization to the hapten diphenylcyclopropenone (DPC). The source of these receptors is a woman under 40 with alopecia areata. Some clones in this sample may be carry-over from other donors' samples.

At least ten counts were recorded for this clonotype. The chain couples TRBV10-3 to TRBJ1-4; D gene ambiguous. The CDR3 extends over 15 amino acids. V dropped 4 bases and J dropped 9 bases, with 18 bases sitting between them. Germline lookup yields CDR1 ENHRY and CDR2 SYGVKD. As DNA, the CDR3 is TGTGCCATCAGTGCGTCCGTGTTGTTTGATCAAAAACTGTTTTTT. This encodes CAISASVLFDQKLFF.

This clonotype was seen ten or more times. CDR3 sequence reads: CASSTTLAGVPYEQYF. The DNA of the CDR3 is TGTGCCAGCAGTACCACCCTCGCGGGGGTTCCCTACGAGCAGTACTTC. V usage is TRBV12-3 or TRBV12-4 and J usage is TRBJ2-7; TRBD2 aligns across 7 bases. With V trimmed by 5 bases and J by 2 bases, 12 bases remained unmatched. The CDR3 extends over 16 amino acids.

This clonotype appeared many times. The rearrangement joins TRBV29-1 to TRBJ2-2; D unclear. CDR1 SQVTM and CDR2 ANQGSEA come from the germline V gene. V was clipped by 1 base and J by 2 bases, with 8 bases between them. The CDR3 length is 14 residues. In DNA, the CDR3 is TGCAGCGTTGAAGTCAGCCTTAACACCGGGGAGCTGTTTTTT. It yields the protein CSVEVSLNTGELFF.

This clonotype came up many times. The genes are TRBV18 and TRBJ2-5, with 9 nucleotides matching TRBD2. Germline V lookup: CDR1 KGHSH, CDR2 LQKENI. J gave up 3 bases and V 6 bases, and 5 bases lay outside the gene matches. The CDR3 runs to 14 residues. The CDR3 nucleotides read TGTGCCAGCTCCCCGACTAGCGGAAAAGAGACCCAGTACTTC. It translates to CASSPTSGKETQYF.

This clonotype came up many times. The chain couples TRBV7-7 to TRBJ2-2; D is ambiguous. The germline CDR1 and CDR2 sequences are SSHAT and FNYEAQ (reference sequence). The CDR3 is 14 residues long. V shed 4 bases and J shed 6 bases, with 12 bases lying between them. The chain's CDR3 is CASSSARTSGELFF. The CDR3 nucleotides are TGTGCCAGCAGCTCCGCCCGTACATCCGGGGAGCTGTTTTTT.

This clonotype was observed at least ten times. The chain carries TRBV12-5 and TRBJ1-2; 12 bases are a match to TRBD1. Trimming at V came to 4 bases and at J to 8 bases, leaving 11 bases not matched to a gene. The germline gives CDR1 LGHNT, CDR2 FRNRAP. The CDR3 runs 16 residues. CDR3 amino acids: CASGWDPGQGALGYTF. Here the CDR3 DNA reads TGTGCTAGTGGTTGGGATCCGGGACAGGGGGCCCTCGGCTACACCTTC.

There are many counts of this clonotype. The gene calls are TRBV19 and TRBJ2-2, with 12 bases that match TRBD2. Germline assignment: CDR1 LNHDA and CDR2 SQIVND (reference sequence). This CDR3 comprises 15 residues. Trimming cost V 7 bases and J 6 bases; bases outside gene matches: 6. The CDR3 DNA reads TGTGCCAGTACTCGACTAGCGGGGGACTCCGGGGAGCTGTTTTTT. Encoded protein: CASTRLAGDSGELFF.

Turning to this clonotype: A much larger clone is a single base away; this may be a read error. V and J are TRBV6-1 and TRBJ1-2, with TRBD1 identical over 7 bases. CDR1 is MNHNS, CDR2 SASEGT, per germline. The CDR3 contains 15 residues. The CDR3 is CASRPRQGLNYGDTF. The CDR3 nucleotides read TGTGCCAGCAGGCCACGACAGGGACTCAACTATGGCGACACCTTC.

This clonotype was detected many times. This chain joins TRBV3-1 and TRBJ1-1, with D perhaps matching TRBD1 (5 bases). CDR1 and CDR2 from the germline V gene are LGHDT and YNNKEL (reference sequence). There are 17 residues in the CDR3. V shed 2 bases and J shed 0 bases, with 16 bases lying between them. CDR3 nucleotide sequence: TGTGCCAGCAGCCAAAGTGCTCAGGGTCTTATGAACACTGAAGCTTTCTTT. Translated: CASSQSAQGLMNTEAFF.

This clonotype was counted many times. V and J are TRBV6-6 and TRBJ1-1; weak D call: TRBD1 (6 bases). The ends were cut back, 7 bases at V and 1 base at J, with 13 bases in the middle. This CDR3 has 14 amino acids. Germline V gives CDR1 MNHNY, CDR2 SVGAGI (reference sequence). In nucleotides, the CDR3 is TGTGCCAGCAAGGTTGGGGGCTCGAACACTGAAGCTTTCTTT. Protein: CASKVGGSNTEAFF.

This clonotype was detected a few times. The chain recombines TRBV10-3 with TRBJ1-1; TRBD1 agrees at 7 bases. The J segment lost 1 base and the V segment lost 6 bases, leaving 2 bases of the junction unmatched. Germline V gene data show CDR1 as ENHRY and CDR2 as SYGVKD. This CDR3 has 13 residues. CDR3: CAISGDRNTEAFF. For the CDR3, the DNA is TGTGCCATCAGCGGGGACAGGAACACTGAAGCTTTCTTT.

This clonotype was counted many times. The chain joins TRBV19 to TRBJ2-1; 8 nucleotides agree with TRBD2. CDR1 and CDR2 (germline): LNHDA, SQIVND (reference sequence). This CDR3 comprises 17 residues. Trimming removed 6 bases from V and 0 bases from J; junction bases left unmatched: 10. The CDR3 loop is CASREIAGLSSYNEQFF. The CDR3 DNA reads TGTGCCAGTAGAGAAATAGCGGGGCTCAGCTCCTACAATGAGCAGTTCTTC.

This clonotype was found a few times. This chain connects TRBV5-6 to TRBJ2-3; 15 nucleotides line up with TRBD2. Germline values: CDR1 SGHDT, CDR2 YYEEEE. J lost 6 bases, V lost 2 bases, and 4 bases had no gene match. This CDR3 region has 16 residues. The CDR3 loop is CASSFGTSGGSDTQYF. For the CDR3, the DNA is TGTGCCAGCAGCTTCGGGACTAGCGGGGGGAGTGATACGCAGTATTTT.

This clonotype was recorded only once. Just one base apart from a much larger clone, this may be a read error. This chain links TRBV20-1 with TRBJ2-7; TRBD2 is a possible D gene (6 bases). This CDR3 is built from 16 residues. CDR1 DFQATT and CDR2 SNEGSKA come from the germline V gene (reference sequence). The DNA for the CDR3 is TGCAGTGCTACTCCTGATTTGGGGGGAAATTCCTGCGAGCAGTACTTC. Its translation is CSATPDLGGNSCEQYF.

This chain connects TRBV18 to TRBJ1-2; D is unclear. CDR1 is KGHSH, CDR2 LQKENI, per germline. The CDR3 has 12 amino acids. Between the trimmed V and J ends, which lost 5 bases and 3 bases, there was a span of 7 bases. The CDR3: CASSLKDYGYTF. The CDR3 DNA follows: TGTGCCAGCTCATTAAAAGACTATGGCTACACCTTC. The full variable domain, completed using reference TRBV18 and TRBJ1-2, is NAGVMQNPRHLVRRRGQEARLRCSPMKGHSHVYWYRQLPEEGLKFMVYLQKENIIDESGMPKERFSAEFPKEGPSILRIQQVVRGDSAAYFCASSLKDYGYTFGSGTRLTVV.

This clonotype has ten or more counts. V is TRBV5-4 and J is TRBJ2-3; 8 nucleotides align to TRBD2. CDR1 and CDR2 (germline): SGHNT, YYREEE (reference sequence). This CDR3 has 15 residues. V shed 3 bases, J shed 6 bases, and the junction held 9 bases outside the gene matches. CDR3 sequence reads: CASSWGTRAQDTQYF. Written as DNA, the CDR3 is TGTGCCAGCAGCTGGGGGACTAGGGCTCAGGATACGCAGTATTTT.

The chain carries TRBV12-3 or TRBV12-4 and TRBJ1-1; D remains ambiguous. This CDR3 is 14 amino acids long. Trimming took off 2 bases at V and 3 bases at J, with 10 bases between the two ends. CDR3 region: CASSLSVRYTEAFF. In DNA form, the CDR3 reads TGTGCCAGCAGTTTATCGGTCAGGTACACTGAAGCTTTCTTT.

This clonotype showed up many times. The chain is built from TRBV5-6 and TRBJ1-6; no clear D gene. Germline V CDR1 and CDR2: SGHDT, YYEEEE. This CDR3 is built from 15 residues. Trimming left V 3 bases short and J 9 bases short, with 16 bases between. The CDR3 region has the DNA TGTGCCAGCAGCTCGATGGACCGGCCTGCTTCACCCCTCCACTTT. Translating it yields CASSSMDRPASPLHF.

This clonotype was detected only a few times. This sequence joins TRBV5-1 and TRBJ1-1, with D unresolved. V was clipped by 1 base and J by 1 base, with 8 bases between them. The CDR3 runs to 14 residues. From germline, CDR1 is SGHRS and CDR2 YFSETQ. The CDR3 DNA reads TGCGCCAGCAGCTTGTTTGGCAGGAACACTGAAGCTTTCTTT. This gives the protein CASSLFGRNTEAFF.

This clonotype was detected ten times or more. The CDR3 bases are TGCAGTGCTAGGGTCGGGGGACTAGCGGCCCTTGGGACCCAGTACTTC. This sequence encodes CSARVGGLAALGTQYF. The chain joins TRBV20-1 to TRBJ2-5; TRBD2 matches at 11 bases. Germline loops: CDR1 DFQATT, CDR2 SNEGSKA (reference sequence). Trimming removed 3 bases from V and 7 bases from J; junction bases left unmatched: 13. The CDR3 is 16 amino acids.

This clonotype was seen repeatedly, ten times or more. J is TRBJ2-3 and V is TRBV6-4; 12 nucleotides match TRBD2. With 3 bases clipped from V and 4 bases from J, the junction kept 5 bases outside the gene matches. Germline V CDR1 and CDR2: MRHNA, SNTAGT. The length of the CDR3 is 16 residues. Here the CDR3 DNA reads TGTGCCAGCAGTGAGGCTAGCGGGGGGGCCGCAGATACGCAGTATTTT. This encodes CASSEASGGAADTQYF.

Ten or more counts support this clonotype. This chain uses TRBV10-3 with TRBJ2-7; 7 bases agree with TRBD1. The junction had 3 bases not matched to a gene; V was cut back by 4 bases and J by 3 bases. CDR1 and CDR2 (germline): ENHRY, SYGVKD. CDR3 length equals 13 residues. CDR3 coding DNA: TGTGCCATCAGTGGTTCAGGGGGCTACGAGCAGTACTTC. Protein sequence: CAISGSGGYEQYF.

The table lists this clonotype with many counts. The chain combines TRBV20-1 with TRBJ2-7, with TRBD2 matching over 7 bases. CDR1 is DFQATT and CDR2 is SNEGSKA in the germline V gene (reference sequence). The CDR3 covers 15 residues. Trimming at V came to 0 bases and at J to 3 bases, leaving 8 bases not matched to a gene. CDR3 sequence reads: CSARDGGTIDYEQYF. CDR3 nucleotides: TGCAGTGCTAGAGATGGAGGGACTATAGACTACGAGCAGTACTTC.

This clonotype was recorded a few times. The chain is built from TRBV19 and TRBJ1-2; D is unclear. The CDR3 consists of 12 residues. V was clipped by 5 bases and J by 6 bases, with 10 bases between them. Germline V gives CDR1 LNHDA, CDR2 SQIVND (reference sequence). The CDR3 spells CASSPTRDGYTF. In DNA, the CDR3 is TGTGCCAGTAGTCCTACTCGCGATGGCTACACCTTC.

This clonotype was found a few times. This sequence joins TRBV5-1 and TRBJ1-3, with a possible D match to TRBD1 (6 bases). The CDR3 has 15 residues. V lost 5 bases and J lost 0, with 12 bases in between. The germline CDR1 and CDR2 sequences are SGHRS and YFSETQ. CDR3 DNA: TGCGCCAGCAGTCCGGACAGAGGCTCTGGAAACACCATATATTTT. Translation gives CASSPDRGSGNTIYF.